Listed here is a single T cell receptor (beta chain). These data come from a study of blood T cells in healthy people across ages. For the second PCR, which ran for roughly 7 to 11 cycles, a sample-barcoded 5' primer and a J-beta primer mix were used. Each of the samples gave a minimum of 3 million paired-end reads that contained CDR3. One entry per CDR3 protein results from TCRdb running MiXCR on the 5' RACE reads. Found here are some 550,000 distinct CDR3 sequences, roughly 43% of them singletons; the top ten hold approximately 23%. The CDR3 loop spans 15 amino acids. Looked up from germline, CDR1 is DFQATT and CDR2 is SNEGSKA (reference sequence). With 2 bases removed from V and 1 base from J, the gap between germline ends came to 15 bases.

The clonotype comes from a man older than 75 in good health. The gene calls are TRBV20-1 and TRBJ2-7; D is possibly TRBD2 (7 bases). The specimen sequenced was blood. The CDR3 DNA is TGCAGTGCTAGATCGAGGGGGGGCCGTTCCTACGAGCAGTACTTC. Translating gives CSARSRGGRSYEQYF.